This TCR beta chain was observed in a study of shared clonotypes between healthy human individuals. V shed 3 bases, J shed 4 bases, and the junction held 5 bases outside the gene matches. CDR3 size: 15 residues. The germline CDR1 and CDR2 sequences are MGHDK and SYGVNS. The study drew all its donors from Caucasian adults living in Nashville, Tennessee. A CD45RA+ naive subset and a CD45RA-negative memory subset were split from CD4+ cells. Clones were sequenced by immunoSEQ multiplex PCR, and TCRdb holds only the in-frame ones, with some missing. Of some 2,500,000 clones in the sample, 85% to 95% were seen once.

The receptor was isolated from a man aged 18 to 30 in good health. Some clones in this sample may be carry-over from other donors' samples. The sequenced sample was naive CD4+ T cells from PBMCs. Noted subset: CD45RA+ positively selected. V gene TRBV25-1 combines with J gene TRBJ1-3; TRBD1 agrees at 8 bases. The DNA for the CDR3 is TGTGCCAGCAGTGACGACAGGGGATCAGGAAACACCATATATTTT. Translated, it gives CASSDDRGSGNTIYF.